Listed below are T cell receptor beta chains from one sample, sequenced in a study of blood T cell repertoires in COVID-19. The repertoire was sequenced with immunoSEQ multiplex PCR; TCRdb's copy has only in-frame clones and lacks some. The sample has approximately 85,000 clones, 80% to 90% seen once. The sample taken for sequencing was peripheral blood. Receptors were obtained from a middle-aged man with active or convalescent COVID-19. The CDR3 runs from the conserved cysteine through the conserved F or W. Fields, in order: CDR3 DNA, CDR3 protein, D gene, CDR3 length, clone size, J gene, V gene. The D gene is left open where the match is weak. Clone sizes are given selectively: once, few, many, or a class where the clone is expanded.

TGTGCCAGCAGCCGAAAATCTGGACAAACCTACAAGCAGTACTTC | CASSRKSGQTYKQYF | - | 15 | - | TRBJ2-7 | TRBV27
TGTGCCAGCAGCTTCGGACAGGGGGCAGGCTATGGCTACACCTTC | CASSFGQGAGYGYTF | TRBD1 | 15 | - | TRBJ1-2 | TRBV7-2
TGTGCCACCAGTGATTCGTACGAGCAGTACTTC | CATSDSYEQYF | - | 11 | - | TRBJ2-7 | TRBV24-1
TGTGCCAGCTCACCACCTAACGGGAACACCATATATTTT | CASSPPNGNTIYF | - | 13 | - | TRBJ1-3 | TRBV18
TGTGCCTGGAGTAGACAGGGGCGCGACACCATATATTTT | CAWSRQGRDTIYF | TRBD1 | 13 | - | TRBJ1-3 | TRBV30
TGTGCCAGCAGTTACTACCCAGGGTTTACCGCCTATAATTCACCCCTCCACTTT | CASSYYPGFTAYNSPLHF | - | 18 | - | TRBJ1-6 | TRBV6-2/TRBV6-3
TGTGCCAGCTCACAAGGGACAGGGGGCCCAAATGAAAAACTGTTTTTT | CASSQGTGGPNEKLFF | TRBD1 | 16 | once | TRBJ1-4 | TRBV18
TGTGCCAGCAGCGCCGGACAGGGAGGGTCTGGAAACACCATATATTTT | CASSAGQGGSGNTIYF | TRBD1 | 16 | - | TRBJ1-3 | TRBV7-6
TGTGCCAGCACCGGTAACGTCGATGAGCAGTTCTTC | CASTGNVDEQFF | - | 12 | - | TRBJ2-1 | TRBV6-5
TGTGCCAGCAGCCCAGGGGACTCTGGAAACACCATATATTTT | CASSPGDSGNTIYF | - | 14 | few | TRBJ1-3 | TRBV9
TGTGCCAGCAGCCAAGATTGGGGCCGGGGAGGGAGCAATCAGCCCCAGCATTTT | CASSQDWGRGGSNQPQHF | - | 18 | few | TRBJ1-5 | TRBV3-1/TRBV3-2
TGTGCCACCAGTGACCCCGGGACAGACACCTCAGGGGAGCTGTTTTTT | CATSDPGTDTSGELFF | TRBD1 | 16 | large | TRBJ2-2 | TRBV24-1
TGTGCCAGCTCACCAAGACAGGGGGCCGGGCAGCCCCAGCATTTT | CASSPRQGAGQPQHF | TRBD1 | 15 | - | TRBJ1-5 | TRBV18
TGCGCCAGCAGCTCCGGGAGGGACACTGAAGCTTTCTTT | CASSSGRDTEAFF | - | 13 | - | TRBJ1-1 | TRBV5-1
TGTGCCAGCAGCCCCGCCTCTCCTAGCTCTGGAAACACCATATATTTT | CASSPASPSSGNTIYF | - | 16 | - | TRBJ1-3 | TRBV2
TGTGCCAGCAGCTCCAATAACAAGGGAGCGAGCGGGAGCACAGATACGCAGTATTTT | CASSSNNKGASGSTDTQYF | - | 19 | - | TRBJ2-3 | TRBV11-2
TGTGCCAGCAGTTACTCGGCCTCCACCTCTGGAAACACCATATATTTT | CASSYSASTSGNTIYF | - | 16 | once | TRBJ1-3 | TRBV6-5
TGTGCCAGCAGCAATACCGGTAGCTACGAGCAGTACTTC | CASSNTGSYEQYF | - | 13 | - | TRBJ2-7 | TRBV11-2
TGTGCCAGCAGTGTCAAAACCGGGCGGGGTGTTGATGGCTACACCTTC | CASSVKTGRGVDGYTF | - | 16 | - | TRBJ1-2 | TRBV6-1
TGTGCCAGCTCACGGGAAGCGGGAACCCCCTACAATGAGCAGTTCTTC | CASSREAGTPYNEQFF | TRBD2 | 16 | - | TRBJ2-1 | TRBV18
TGTGCCTGGAGTAAAGGGGGCGCTGGGGACACTGAAGCTTTCTTT | CAWSKGGAGDTEAFF | TRBD1 | 15 | few | TRBJ1-1 | TRBV30
TGCAGTGCTAGTCCGATCAGTGACACTGAAGCTTTCTTT | CSASPISDTEAFF | - | 13 | - | TRBJ1-1 | TRBV20-1
TGCGCCAGCAGCAGTCAGGGGGACCAAGAGACCCAGTACTTC | CASSSQGDQETQYF | TRBD1 | 14 | - | TRBJ2-5 | TRBV5-1
TGTGCCAGCAGCTTAGCACCAGGGTATGGCTACACCTTC | CASSLAPGYGYTF | - | 13 | few | TRBJ1-2 | TRBV7-9
TGTGCCAGCAGTGCGGGGTTCAATCAGCCCCAGCATTTT | CASSAGFNQPQHF | - | 13 | few | TRBJ1-5 | TRBV2
TGCAGCGTCGCTAACCCGCAGGGTCTGGATGGCTACACCTTC | CSVANPQGLDGYTF | - | 14 | - | TRBJ1-2 | TRBV29-1
TGTGCCAGCAGCCAAGACCTGGGACAGAGATGGTACTTC | CASSQDLGQRWYF | TRBD1 | 13 | once | TRBJ2-7 | TRBV14
TGCAGCGTTGAACCCGGGAGCACAGATACGCAGTATTTT | CSVEPGSTDTQYF | - | 13 | - | TRBJ2-3 | TRBV29-1
TGTGCCATCAGTGTAGGGGGCCATCAGCCCCAGCATTTT | CAISVGGHQPQHF | TRBD1 | 13 | - | TRBJ1-5 | TRBV10-3
TGTGCCAGCAGCTTGGGGGGGACTAGCGGGGTACTCCAAGAGACCCAGTACTTC | CASSLGGTSGVLQETQYF | TRBD2 | 18 | - | TRBJ2-5 | TRBV5-4
TGCAGCGTCAACAAAGGGACAGAATCCTACAATGAGCAGTTCTTC | CSVNKGTESYNEQFF | TRBD1 | 15 | - | TRBJ2-1 | TRBV29-1
TGTGCCAGCAGCCAAGGTCTAGCGGCCGGGGAGCTGTTTTTT | CASSQGLAAGELFF | TRBD2 | 14 | - | TRBJ2-2 | TRBV3-1/TRBV3-2
TGTGCCAGCAGTCCACTTCTTCGCCCCTCCAATGAGCAGTTCTTC | CASSPLLRPSNEQFF | - | 15 | - | TRBJ2-1 | TRBV28
TGTGCCAGCAGCTTCCCCCTCGGGGAGACCCAGCATTTT | CASSFPLGETQHF | - | 13 | - | TRBJ1-5 | TRBV7-9
TGTGCCAGCAGCCCGTCCCCGGGGACTAGCGGGGCGTACAATGAGCAGTTCTTC | CASSPSPGTSGAYNEQFF | TRBD2 | 18 | - | TRBJ2-1 | TRBV13
TGCGCCAGCAGCTTGGATACTGAGGTGTTCTATGGCTACACCTTC | CASSLDTEVFYGYTF | - | 15 | - | TRBJ1-2 | TRBV5-1
TGTGCCAGCAGTTTAGGTGGCGAGCAGTTCTTC | CASSLGGEQFF | - | 11 | once | TRBJ2-1 | TRBV12-3/TRBV12-4
TGTGCCAGCAGTACTCAACAGTATAGCAATCAGCCCCAGCATTTT | CASSTQQYSNQPQHF | - | 15 | - | TRBJ1-5 | TRBV6-5
TGTGCCAGTAGTAGGACTAGCGGGACCAATGAGCAGTTCTTC | CASSRTSGTNEQFF | TRBD2 | 14 | - | TRBJ2-1 | TRBV19
TGTGCCAGCAGCATCAGCGGGGACGATAAATTGAGCCAGTACTTC | CASSISGDDKLSQYF | TRBD2 | 15 | once | TRBJ2-5 | TRBV11-2
TGCGCCAGCAGCTCCTCGAGGGGGGACAGGAGGGGAAAACTGTTTTTT | CASSSSRGDRRGKLFF | TRBD1 | 16 | - | TRBJ1-4 | TRBV5-1